A selection of T cell receptor beta chains follows, all from one sample in a study of T cell repertoires in cytomegalovirus infection. TCRdb re-analysed the reads in MiXCR, keeping a single row per CDR3 protein. There are some 400,000 distinct CDR3 sequences in the sample; around 18% occur only once, and 8.5% to 10% lies in the top ten. Sequences were obtained from PBMCs. Receptors were obtained from a human donor in good health (CMV status not recorded). Some clones in this sample may be carry-over from other donors' samples. CDR3s include the opening cysteine and the closing phenylalanine or tryptophan. The D gene is left open where the match is weak. The listing skips clone size in some rows; elsewhere it reads once, few, many or a size class.

CDR3nt,CDR3aa,j_gene,v_gene,abundance,d_gene
TGTGCCAGCTGCGAGAGGGGGGCACGCGAAAAACTGTTTTTT,CASCERGAREKLFF,TRBJ1-4,TRBV28,.,.
TGTGCCAGCAGCCGGGGGACTGACCCCCAAGAGACCCAGTACTTC,CASSRGTDPQETQYF,TRBJ2-5,TRBV7-6,many,.
TGTGCCAGCAGCTTAATTCCAGTCTCTGGAAACACCATATATTTT,CASSLIPVSGNTIYF,TRBJ1-3,TRBV7-8,many,.
TGCAGTGCGTACGCCGGGACAGCTTTTAATGAGCAGTTCTTC,CSAYAGTAFNEQFF,TRBJ2-1,TRBV20-1,few,TRBD1
TGTGCCAGCAGCCCCAGGACGGGGGAAAAACTGTTTTTT,CASSPRTGEKLFF,TRBJ1-4,TRBV7-2,many,.
TGTGCCAGCAGCTTAGAACGGATCTATGGCTACACCTTC,CASSLERIYGYTF,TRBJ1-2,TRBV7-9,.,.
TGTGCCAGCAGACTCGGTTCACCGGGGACGGACAATGAGCAGTTCTTC,CASRLGSPGTDNEQFF,TRBJ2-1,TRBV6-1,many,.
TGTGCCAGCAACACGCTGGGTTCCGGAAAACTGTTTTTT,CASNTLGSGKLFF,TRBJ1-4,TRBV12-3/TRBV12-4,few,.
TGCAGTGCTCGCCGTACCACTGAAGCTTTCTTT,CSARRTTEAFF,TRBJ1-1,TRBV20-1,.,.
TGCAGTGCTAGCACTAGCGAATACATCACAGATACGCAGTATTTT,CSASTSEYITDTQYF,TRBJ2-3,TRBV20-1,few,TRBD2
TGTGCCAGCAACTCCCCCGGCCGCTATAATTCACCCCTCCACTTT,CASNSPGRYNSPLHF,TRBJ1-6,TRBV7-6,many,.
TGTGCCAGCCGAAAGCGGGGGGGCCTCGGAGATACGCAGTATTTT,CASRKRGGLGDTQYF,TRBJ2-3,TRBV5-6,few,TRBD2
TGTGCCAGCAGACTAACTTTTAGGGGGAGCTCCTACAATGAGCAGTTCTTC,CASRLTFRGSSYNEQFF,TRBJ2-1,TRBV7-6,few,.
TGTGCCAGCAGCCCCCTAGGTTGGGGCAATGAGCAGTTCTTC,CASSPLGWGNEQFF,TRBJ2-1,TRBV6-2/TRBV6-3,many,.
TGTGCCAGCAGTGGAGATGAAAAACTGTTTTTT,CASSGDEKLFF,TRBJ1-4,TRBV12-3/TRBV12-4,.,.
TGCGCCAGCAGCTTCGACAGAAATGAAAAACTGTTTTTT,CASSFDRNEKLFF,TRBJ1-4,TRBV5-1,.,.
TGTGCCAGCAGCCCTAGACTAGCGGAGACCCAAGAGACCCAGTACTTC,CASSPRLAETQETQYF,TRBJ2-5,TRBV7-8,many,TRBD2
TGCAGTGCCAGGGGATCAGGGGACCAGCCCCAGCATTTT,CSARGSGDQPQHF,TRBJ1-5,TRBV20-1,few,.
TGTGCCAGCAGTACAAACGGGTTGCCCTTATATTTT,CASSTNGLPLYF,TRBJ1-3,TRBV12-3/TRBV12-4,.,.
TGTGCCAGCAGCCCCCGACAGGGGGGTTCTTACGAGCAGTACTTC,CASSPRQGGSYEQYF,TRBJ2-7,TRBV7-2,.,TRBD1
TGTGCCAGCAGTTTATCGTCCGGCTACGTTAGCACAGATACGCAGTATTTT,CASSLSSGYVSTDTQYF,TRBJ2-3,TRBV28,.,.
TGTGCCAGCAGCCCCCTAGGGCGGAGCTCCTACGAGCAGTACTTC,CASSPLGRSSYEQYF,TRBJ2-7,TRBV7-2,many,.
TGTGCCAGTTCCAGCAGATCGAATTCACCCCTCCACTTT,CASSSRSNSPLHF,TRBJ1-6,TRBV19,few,.
TGCAGTGCTATGATAGGGGCCGGGCAGGGGTTCGCAGATACGCAGTATTTT,CSAMIGAGQGFADTQYF,TRBJ2-3,TRBV20-1,.,.
TGTGCCAGCAGTCGCGGTGGGAACTATGGCTACACCTTC,CASSRGGNYGYTF,TRBJ1-2,TRBV7-8,many,.
TGTGCCAGCAGCCAAGAGCGGGCATACACAGATACGCAGTATTTT,CASSQERAYTDTQYF,TRBJ2-3,TRBV4-2,few,.
TGTGCCAGCAGCTCCGGGTTGGGGGGAGGGCCCCTTAACGAGCAGTACTTC,CASSSGLGGGPLNEQYF,TRBJ2-7,TRBV7-6,few,TRBD2
TGTGCCAGCAGCTCGGGACAGGGAACCTACGAGCAGTACTTC,CASSSGQGTYEQYF,TRBJ2-7,TRBV5-5,.,TRBD1
TGCGCCAGCAGCCAGGGACCGGGACAGGGATTTCAGCCCCAGCATTTT,CASSQGPGQGFQPQHF,TRBJ1-5,TRBV4-1,many,TRBD1
TGCAGTGCTAGGTTGACAGGGCAAGAGACCCAGTACTTC,CSARLTGQETQYF,TRBJ2-5,TRBV20-1,.,TRBD1
TGTGCCAGCTCACAACAGGGACAGGGCACTTCACCCCTCCACTTT,CASSQQGQGTSPLHF,TRBJ1-6,TRBV18,.,TRBD1
TGTGCCAGCAGTTACCCGGGGGACACTGAAGCTTTCTTT,CASSYPGDTEAFF,TRBJ1-1,TRBV6-5,few,.
TGTGCCAGCAGAGAGGGGGTATCCTACGAGCAGTACTTC,CASREGVSYEQYF,TRBJ2-7,TRBV6-5,.,.
TGTGCCACCAGTGATTCCAGGGGTTCGGGCACTGAAGCTTTCTTT,CATSDSRGSGTEAFF,TRBJ1-1,TRBV24-1,.,.
TGTGCCAGCACCCGGGGGGGGGAGGGAACAGATACGCAGTATTTT,CASTRGGEGTDTQYF,TRBJ2-3,TRBV2,.,TRBD2
TGTGCCAGCAGCCCCGGGGGACTGCAAGAGACCCAGTACTTC,CASSPGGLQETQYF,TRBJ2-5,TRBV7-8,.,.
TGTGCCAGTAGCTACGGTTCGGATAATGAAAAACTGTTTTTT,CASSYGSDNEKLFF,TRBJ1-4,TRBV19,.,.
TGTGCCAGCAGCTTAGGACAGCCCACAGATACGCAGTATTTT,CASSLGQPTDTQYF,TRBJ2-3,TRBV7-8,many,.
TGTGCCAACAGCGATTCCCTGGGGTACCGTCGCCGGCCTGGGGCCAACGTCCTGACTTTC,CANSDSLGYRRRPGANVLTF,TRBJ2-6,TRBV7-8,.,.
TGTGCCAGCAGCACGGGCTTCACAGATACGCAGTATTTT,CASSTGFTDTQYF,TRBJ2-3,TRBV7-2,few,.
TGTGCCAGCGGCGGAACCGGGGAGCTGTTTTTT,CASGGTGELFF,TRBJ2-2,TRBV11-3,few,.
TGTGCCAGCACCCCCGGGGCGGCCAGCGGAGAGACCCAGTACTTC,CASTPGAASGETQYF,TRBJ2-5,TRBV6-1,.,.
TGTGCCAGCAGCTTGCGCGGGGGGCCCCAAGAGACCCAGTACTTC,CASSLRGGPQETQYF,TRBJ2-5,TRBV7-2,.,TRBD2
TGTGCCAGCAGCGTGGGGGCGAGTAAGACTGAAGCTTTCTTT,CASSVGASKTEAFF,TRBJ1-1,TRBV9,.,.
TGTGCCAGCAGTTACTCTATGGGTAGTGGGAATTCACCCCTCCACTTT,CASSYSMGSGNSPLHF,TRBJ1-6,TRBV6-6,many,.
TGCAGTGCTAGAAAAGTTAATGAGCAGTTCTTC,CSARKVNEQFF,TRBJ2-1,TRBV20-1,few,.
TGTGCCAGCAGTCCAACTAGCGGCCAAGAGACCCAGTACTTC,CASSPTSGQETQYF,TRBJ2-5,TRBV12-3/TRBV12-4,.,TRBD2
TGCGCCAGCAGCCCCGGCGCTAGCGGCTACAATGAGCAGTTCTTC,CASSPGASGYNEQFF,TRBJ2-1,TRBV4-1,few,TRBD2